A single sample is the source of the 10 T cell receptor beta chains below, sequenced in a study of T cell responses to AZD1222 COVID-19 vaccine. The method was immunoSEQ multiplex PCR; TCRdb's version includes in-frame clones alone and lacks a portion of them. Of almost 80,000 clones listed, approximately 90% are singletons. The source material was peripheral blood, sampled on day 0 of AZD1222 vaccination. These receptors were taken from an adult in good health.

The chain links TRBV7-9 to TRBJ2-3; D call uncertain. Germline-derived CDR1 and CDR2 are SEHNR and FQNEAQ (reference sequence). V was shortened by 8 bases and J by 6 bases, with 15 bases between the two germline ends. This CDR3 contains 13 residues. The CDR3 DNA reads TGTGCCAGCTCCGACGGGCCGACGGATACGCAGTATTTT. It encodes CASSDGPTDTQYF.

The J gene is TRBJ2-2, the V gene TRBV4-1, with a weak D call TRBD2 (5 bases). The CDR3 extends over 15 amino acids. Trimming pared 1 base from V and 1 base from J, leaving 7 bases between. In germline, CDR1 is MGHRA, CDR2 YSYEKL. CDR3 loop: CASSQAGGNTGELFF. The CDR3 nucleotides read TGCGCCAGCAGCCAAGCCGGAGGGAACACCGGGGAGCTGTTTTTT.

The rearrangement links TRBV30 to TRBJ1-5; D remains unclear. V was shortened by 2 bases and J by 7 bases, with 12 bases between the two germline ends. This CDR3 region has 13 residues. Germline loops: CDR1 GTSNPN, CDR2 SVGIG (reference sequence). The CDR3, as DNA: TGTGCCTGGAGTCAGAGTAGCCACCAGCCCCAGCATTTT. This encodes CAWSQSSHQPQHF.

The rearrangement joins TRBV29-1 to TRBJ2-7, with TRBD2 as a possible D gene (5 bases). V was cut by 1 base and J by 4 bases, with 8 bases left in between. Per the germline V gene, CDR1 is SQVTM and CDR2 is ANQGSEA. CDR3 length equals 12 residues. Here the CDR3 reads CSVEGAGYEQYF. In DNA, the CDR3 is TGCAGCGTTGAAGGGGCGGGTTACGAGCAGTACTTC.

The V call is TRBV7-6, the J call TRBJ2-5; D is perhaps TRBD1 (6 bases). Germline assignment: CDR1 SGHVS and CDR2 FNYEAQ. V shed 5 bases and J shed 5 bases, with 18 bases lying between them. This CDR3 has 15 amino acids. DNA of the CDR3: TGTGCCAGCAGCCCCGGAAACAGGGATATTGAGACCCAGTACTTC. Encoded protein: CASSPGNRDIETQYF.

This clone was seen only a few times. The V and J genes are TRBV19 and TRBJ2-7; TRBD2 agrees at 7 bases. The ends lost 4 bases at V and 2 bases at J; junction bases unmatched: 8. This CDR3 comprises 15 residues. Germline assignment: CDR1 LNHDA and CDR2 SQIVND (reference sequence). CDR3 residues: CASSRRLAMAYEQYF. In DNA, the CDR3 is TGTGCCAGTAGTAGGAGACTAGCTATGGCCTACGAGCAGTACTTC.

This chain links TRBV12-3 or TRBV12-4 with TRBJ2-2, with a tentative D call TRBD1 (5 bases). V was trimmed by 9 bases and J by 6 bases, leaving 11 bases between them. CDR3 length: 12 amino acids. The DNA of the CDR3 is TGTGCCAGTCAACAGGTTTCCGGGGAGCTGTTTTTT. As protein: CASQQVSGELFF.

This rearrangement joins TRBV18 to TRBJ1-2; possibly TRBD1 for D (5 bases). Germline CDR1 and CDR2: KGHSH and LQKENI. CDR3 size: 16 residues. The V and J ends lost 3 bases and 1 base respectively, with 15 bases between them. For the CDR3, the DNA is TGTGCCAGCTCACCCCTCACGGCAGGGAGTAACTATGGCTACACCTTC. Amino acid sequence: CASSPLTAGSNYGYTF.

On this clone: This sample also contains other DNA sequences that code for the same CDR3. The rearrangement uses TRBV9 and TRBJ2-2; 9 positions match TRBD2. With V trimmed by 2 bases and J by 5 bases, 1 base remained unmatched. The CDR3 totals 14 residues. Germline V gene data show CDR1 as SGDLS and CDR2 as YYNGEE. The CDR3 here is CASSVGLATGELFF. The CDR3 DNA reads TGTGCCAGCAGCGTGGGACTAGCAACCGGGGAGCTGTTTTTT.

This chain joins TRBV3-1 (or the pseudogene TRBV3-2) and TRBJ2-2; D is unclear. Per the germline V gene, CDR1 is LGHDT and CDR2 is YNNKEL (reference sequence). Between the trimmed V and J ends, which lost 1 base and 2 bases, there was a span of 5 bases. This CDR3 is 14 amino acids long. The CDR3 DNA sequence: TGTGCCAGCAGCCAAGGCCCAAACACCGGGGAGCTGTTTTTT. Translating it yields CASSQGPNTGELFF.